Shown below are 2 T cell receptor beta chains from a single sample sequenced in a study of shared clonotypes between healthy human individuals. Some clones are missing from TCRdb's copy, which holds only in-frame ones; the method was immunoSEQ multiplex PCR. The table includes some 2,000,000 clones, 90% to 96% detected once. Sequencing input: naive CD4+ T cells sorted from blood. Stated subset: CD45RA+ positively selected. The source is a man between 18 and 29 years old in good health.

The chain is built from TRBV14 and TRBJ2-7, with TRBD1 as a possible D gene (5 bases). Germline CDR1 SGHDN, CDR2 FVKESK. This CDR3 is 15 amino acids long. Trimming removed 1 base at V and 3 bases at J, with 13 bases between. The CDR3 nucleotides read TGTGCCAGCAGCCAAGTAGCAGGGATGGACTACGAGCAGTACTTC. Translating gives CASSQVAGMDYEQYF.

This clone was picked up one time. V usage is TRBV5-1 and J usage is TRBJ2-3; 11 bases align to TRBD2. The CDR3 length is 18 residues. CDR1 and CDR2 from the germline V gene are SGHRS and YFSETQ. The junction had 7 bases not matched to a gene; V was cut back by 1 base and J by 0 bases. The CDR3 coding sequence is TGCGCCAGCAGCTTGACGGGACTAGCGGTCCTTAGCACAGATACGCAGTATTTT. Protein: CASSLTGLAVLSTDTQYF.